The present TCR beta chain was sequenced within a study of Ad26.COV2.S vaccination and SARS-CoV-2 variants. Sequenced by immunoSEQ multiplex PCR; TCRdb stores in-frame clones only, minus some. The repertoire holds approximately 400,000 clones, with about 85% as singletons. The CDR3 has 16 residues. Trimming pared 5 bases from V and 5 bases from J, leaving 20 bases between. Germline V gene sequence: CDR1 SGHVS, CDR2 FNYEAQ. The treatment is: about 20 received Ad26.COV2.S at low or high dose, single or two shots; roughly 5 received placebo; per-sample allocation not given. At day 63 after the first vaccine or placebo injection, samples were drawn.

The clonotype comes from a person between 18 and 60 years old who received the Ad26.COV2.S COVID-19 vaccine or a placebo. The chain recombines TRBV7-6 with TRBJ2-3; possibly TRBD2 for D (5 bases). The sequencing here drew on peripheral blood, taken in a trial of Ad26.COV2.S vaccine versus placebo. The CDR3, as DNA: TGTGCCAGCAGCAACTTCGGTGAGGGCGCGATAGATACGCAGTATTTT. Protein: CASSNFGEGAIDTQYF.